These 18 T cell receptor beta chains were all obtained from the same sample, sequenced in a study of shared clonotypes between healthy human individuals. Sequencing was performed with immunoSEQ multiplex PCR; in TCRdb, only in-frame clones are kept and a portion is missing. This sample has some 2,100,000 clones, with approximately 94% found just once. The specimen sequenced was naive CD4+ T cells sorted from blood. Subset in this sample: CD45RA+ positively selected. The receptors stem from a man between 18 and 35 years old in good health.

CDR3 sequence reads: CASRLTSGTYQETQYF. DNA of the CDR3: TGCGCCAGCCGGTTGACTAGCGGGACATACCAAGAGACCCAGTACTTC. The chain couples TRBV5-1 to TRBJ2-5; 11 bases are a match to TRBD2. V lost 7 bases and J lost 0; bases outside the gene matches: 8. The CDR3 has 16 amino acids. Germline V gene lookup returns CDR1 SGHRS and CDR2 YFSETQ. Combining the CDR3 with reference TRBV5-1 and TRBJ2-5 gives the whole variable domain KAGVTQTPRYLIKTRGQQVTLSCSPISGHRSVSWYQQTPGQGLQFLFEYFSETQRNKGNFPGRFSGRQFSNSRSEMNVSTLELGDSALYLCASRLTSGTYQETQYFGPGTRLLVL.

This chain uses TRBV29-1 with TRBJ1-4, with TRBD1 as a possible D gene (6 bases). CDR3 length: 13 amino acids. V was shortened by 5 bases and J by 7 bases, with 14 bases between the two germline ends. CDR1 SQVTM and CDR2 ANQGSEA come from the germline V gene. As DNA, the CDR3 is TGCAGCGTTCTGGGGGCACGGGGTGAAAAACTGTTTTTT. This encodes CSVLGARGEKLFF.

Remarks on this clone: Additional DNA sequences in this sample encode the identical CDR3. The genes are TRBV15 and TRBJ1-3; maybe TRBD1 (6 bases). The CDR3 loop spans 15 amino acids. V dropped 0 bases and J dropped 1 base, with 7 bases sitting between them. CDR1 LNHNV and CDR2 YYDKDF come from the germline V gene (reference sequence). CDR3 DNA: TGTGCCACCAGCAGAGACAGGGGATCTGGAAACACCATATATTTT. It is translated as CATSRDRGSGNTIYF.

This chain joins TRBV6-5 and TRBJ1-2; 9 bases are a match to TRBD1. The length of the CDR3 is 14 residues. Looked up from germline, CDR1 is MNHEY and CDR2 is SVGAGI. V shed 7 bases, J shed 5 bases, and the junction held 8 bases outside the gene matches. Written as DNA, the CDR3 is TGTGCCAGCACCCGGACAGGGGCGCATTATGGCTACACCTTC. Translated, it gives CASTRTGAHYGYTF.

In regard to this clone: The sample has other DNA sequences that encode this CDR3 too. The chain links TRBV18 to TRBJ2-7; either TRBD1 or TRBD2 may supply D (5 bases each). The CDR3 spans 13 residues. V shed 3 bases and J shed 2 bases, with 8 bases lying between them. The germline V gene encodes CDR1 KGHSH and CDR2 LQKENI. The CDR3 loop reads CASSPGRTYEQYF. The CDR3 region has the DNA TGTGCCAGCTCACCGGGACGGACCTACGAGCAGTACTTC.

The chain has TRBV7-9 and TRBJ2-7; 8 bases match TRBD2. V was pared by 1 base and J by 6 bases, with 8 bases of the junction left unmatched. CDR3 length equals 15 residues. CDR1 and CDR2 from the germline V gene are SEHNR and FQNEAQ (reference sequence). The CDR3, as DNA: TGTGCCAGCAGCTTAGTCTTAGCGGGAAGAATCGAGCAGTACTTC. Translated: CASSLVLAGRIEQYF.

V and J are TRBV29-1 and TRBJ2-1; D uncertain. The CDR3 extends over 12 amino acids. V was cut by 6 bases and J by 5 bases, with 11 bases left in between. Germline loops: CDR1 SQVTM, CDR2 ANQGSEA. The CDR3 sequence: CSVFIGDNEQFF. CDR3 bases: TGCAGCGTGTTCATAGGAGACAATGAGCAGTTCTTC.

This clone was recorded only once. The V call is TRBV7-9, the J call TRBJ2-7; TRBD2 agrees at 7 bases. The V and J ends lost 1 base and 4 bases, in that order; junction bases with no gene match: 10. The CDR3 consists of 16 residues. The germline V gene encodes CDR1 SEHNR and CDR2 FQNEAQ (reference sequence). DNA for the CDR3: TGTGCCAGCAGCTTAGGTGCTGCTAGCGGAAAGTACGAGCAGTACTTC. It codes for CASSLGAASGKYEQYF.

The genes are TRBV5-1 and TRBJ2-4; 7 nucleotides agree with TRBD2. The CDR3 loop spans 15 amino acids. Germline assignment: CDR1 SGHRS and CDR2 YFSETQ. V shed 4 bases and J 3 bases; nucleotides not matched to a gene: 7. The CDR3: CASSQGEGGKNIQYF. The CDR3 DNA is TGCGCCAGCAGCCAAGGGGAGGGAGGCAAAAACATTCAGTACTTC.

This chain joins TRBV15 and TRBJ1-2; 9 bases agree with TRBD1. Per the germline V gene, CDR1 is LNHNV and CDR2 is YYDKDF (reference sequence). The CDR3 has 17 amino acids. Trimming cost V 4 bases and J 1 base; bases outside gene matches: 10. The CDR3 loop reads CATSKGGVGQGNYGYTF. CDR3 nucleotide sequence: TGTGCCACCAGCAAGGGGGGCGTGGGACAGGGTAACTATGGCTACACCTTC.

A note on this clone: Additional DNA sequences in this sample encode the identical CDR3. The chain employs TRBV25-1 and TRBJ1-2, with D maybe TRBD1 (6 bases). The CDR3 is made up of 13 amino acids. Trimming removed 2 bases at V and 5 bases at J, with 9 bases between. CDR1 is MGHDK, CDR2 SYGVNS, per germline. The CDR3 bases are TGTGCCAGCAGTGAAGGTCAGGGGTATGGCTACACCTTC. It translates to CASSEGQGYGYTF.

The chain links TRBV6-5 to TRBJ1-3; D gene uncertain. Germline CDR1 is MNHEY and CDR2 is SVGAGI. Trimming removed 5 bases at V and 3 bases at J, with 8 bases between. The CDR3 sequence is 13 residues long. The CDR3 loop is CASSDNYGNTIYF. CDR3 coding DNA: TGTGCCAGCAGTGACAACTATGGAAACACCATATATTTT.

Only one count was recorded for this clone. V is TRBV19 and J is TRBJ2-7; D may be TRBD2 (6 bases). The V and J ends lost 2 bases and 2 bases respectively, with 10 bases between them. This CDR3 region has 14 residues. CDR1 is LNHDA and CDR2 is SQIVND in the germline V gene (reference sequence). CDR3 sequence reads: CASSINPGAYEQYF. CDR3 DNA sequence: TGTGCCAGTAGTATAAATCCGGGAGCCTACGAGCAGTACTTC.

J is TRBJ1-2 and V is TRBV30, with a possible D match to TRBD1 (5 bases). The CDR3 consists of 13 residues. The V gene's germline CDR1 is GTSNPN and CDR2 SVGIG (reference sequence). Trimming took off 2 bases at V and 2 bases at J, with 9 bases between the two ends. The CDR3 nucleotides read TGTGCCTGGAGTTTCACAGGAAACTATGGCTACACCTTC. Translating gives CAWSFTGNYGYTF. Looking up the rest from reference TRBV30 and TRBJ1-2 gives the full variable domain: SQTIHQWPATLVQPVGSPLSLECTVEGTSNPNLYWYRQAAGRGLQLLFYSVGIGQISSEVPQNLSASRPQDRQFILSSKKLLLSDSGFYLCAWSFTGNYGYTFGSGTRLTVV.

The chain recombines TRBV13 with TRBJ1-1, with 9 bases identical to TRBD1. The CDR3 covers 16 residues. Germline lookup yields CDR1 PRHDT and CDR2 FYEKMQ (reference sequence). Trimming cost V 5 bases and J 7 bases; bases outside gene matches: 14. Here the CDR3 reads CASSRRQGEGWNEAFF. As DNA, the CDR3 is TGTGCCAGCAGCCGCAGACAGGGGGAAGGGTGGAATGAAGCTTTCTTT.

The V call is TRBV7-2, the J call TRBJ1-5, with 7 bases aligning to TRBD1. The germline V gene encodes CDR1 SGHTA and CDR2 FQGNSA. With V trimmed by 5 bases and J by 2 bases, 3 bases remained unmatched. The CDR3 sequence is 14 residues long. The CDR3 sequence is CASSQTGGNQPQHF. CDR3 nucleotides: TGTGCCAGCAGCCAAACAGGGGGCAATCAGCCCCAGCATTTT.

This chain connects TRBV5-1 to TRBJ1-3; D not certain. The CDR3 spans 14 residues. Trimming pared 0 bases from V and 2 bases from J, leaving 6 bases between. Germline loops: CDR1 SGHRS, CDR2 YFSETQ. This CDR3 is CASSLDSAGNTIYF. DNA for the CDR3: TGCGCCAGCAGCTTGGACAGTGCTGGAAACACCATATATTTT.

V is TRBV30 and J is TRBJ1-2, with a weak D call TRBD1 (6 bases). CDR1 is GTSNPN and CDR2 is SVGIG in the germline V gene (reference sequence). V was clipped by 2 bases and J by 4 bases, with 26 bases between them. The CDR3 extends over 18 amino acids. The CDR3: CAWSSSRIPGAVSYGYTF. CDR3 sequence (DNA): TGTGCCTGGAGTAGCAGTCGGATTCCAGGGGCGGTGAGCTATGGCTACACCTTC.